Here is one T cell receptor beta chain with its context. These data originate in a study of blood T cell repertoires in COVID-19. Study-wide context: Samples taken during acute and convalescent COVID-19 were collected in the United States, Italy and Spain.

Per the authors' pipeline: Amplification with reference gene primers provided the estimates of nucleated cell counts. This table comes from immunoSEQ multiplex PCR, and its TCRdb copy is limited to in-frame clones, with some not included. V and J calls and clone size are copied from that table; D and trimming were computed from the DNA. The sample has under 150,000 clones; around 82% are singletons. The age range of participants was about 18 to 95 years, with residence in about two dozen US areas. Participants' own reports of clinical history determined their cohort assignment. Trimming left V 0 bases short and J 4 bases short, with 15 bases between. From germline, CDR1 is SGHTA and CDR2 FQGNSA. CDR3 length: 16 residues.

This chain connects TRBV7-2 to TRBJ2-5, with D maybe TRBD2 (5 bases). What was sequenced was PBMCs or T cells enriched from blood (not recorded which). The clonotype comes from a man aged 35-49 years with acute COVID-19. The CDR3 spells CASSLARATPVETQYF. Written as DNA, the CDR3 is TGTGCCAGCAGCTTAGCGCGGGCCACGCCTGTAGAGACCCAGTACTTC.